This entry lists 31 T cell receptor beta chains sequenced from one sample in a study of blood T cell repertoires in COVID-19. Using immunoSEQ multiplex PCR, the repertoire was profiled, and TCRdb retains in-frame clones only, with some absent. The top ten hold about 1% of the sample, which has hundreds of thousands of clones, about 90% seen once. Sequencing was performed on peripheral blood. These receptors were collected from a woman aged 40-49 years with COVID-19, enrolled during active disease.

The genes are TRBV9 and TRBJ1-3, with a weak D call TRBD1 (6 bases). The germline V and J ends were trimmed by 0 bases and 0 bases, with 7 bases remaining between them. CDR1 is SGDLS and CDR2 is YYNGEE in the germline V gene. The CDR3 is 15 amino acids. The CDR3 DNA reads TGTGCCAGCAGCGTAGGGACAGCCTCTGGAAACACCATATATTTT. Its translation is CASSVGTASGNTIYF. The entire variable domain, with the rest obtained from reference TRBV9 and TRBJ1-3, is as follows: DSGVTQTPKHLITATGQRVTLRCSPRSGDLSVYWYQQSLDQGLQFLIQYYNGEERAKGNILERFSAQQFPDLHSELNLSSLELGDSALYFCASSVGTASGNTIYFGEGSWLTVV.

The chain uses TRBV28 and TRBJ1-5; no firm D call. Germline values: CDR1 MDHEN, CDR2 SYDVKM. The CDR3 spans 12 residues. The V gene lost 7 bases and the J gene lost 3 bases, with 7 bases spanning the gap. The CDR3 region has the DNA TGTGCCAGCACCCTCCCCAATCAGCCCCAGCATTTT. The encoded protein is CASTLPNQPQHF.

The rearrangement uses TRBV7-3 and TRBJ1-1; D is uncertain. Germline loops: CDR1 SGHTA, CDR2 FQGTGA. Trimming removed 4 bases from V and 2 bases from J, with 11 bases in between. The CDR3 sequence is 14 residues long. The DNA of the CDR3 is TGTGCCAGCAGCTCGTCCCCCTTCAACACTGAAGCTTTCTTT. Amino acids: CASSSSPFNTEAFF.

V usage is TRBV7-3 and J usage is TRBJ1-1; D unclear. Germline CDR1 reads SGHTA; CDR2 reads FQGTGA. The CDR3 covers 13 residues. With 5 bases removed from V and 1 base from J, the gap between germline ends came to 8 bases. For the CDR3, the DNA is TGTGCCAGCAGCCCGTTCGGGAACACTGAAGCTTTCTTT. Translated, it gives CASSPFGNTEAFF.

The V gene is TRBV6-5, the J gene TRBJ1-6, with 7 nucleotides matching TRBD1. The length of the CDR3 is 14 residues. After removal of 8 bases from V and 5 bases from J, the junction contained 6 bases not matched to a gene. Germline V gene data show CDR1 as MNHEY and CDR2 as SVGAGI. Written as DNA, the CDR3 is TGTGCCAGCGGACGGACAGGAGATAATTCACCCCTCCACTTT. Protein product: CASGRTGDNSPLHF.

The genes are TRBV7-3 and TRBJ1-5; 8 bases fit TRBD1. Germline CDR1 and CDR2: SGHTA and FQGTGA. V lost 3 bases to trimming and J lost 7 bases; unmatched junction nucleotides: 5. CDR3 length: 14 amino acids. The CDR3 nucleotides read TGTGCCAGCAGCTTGCAGGGGGCGGCCCAGCCCCAGCATTTT. The encoded protein is CASSLQGAAQPQHF.

The chain couples TRBV27 to TRBJ1-6; 9 nucleotides line up with TRBD1. The CDR3 length is 14 residues. The germline CDR1 and CDR2 sequences are MNHEY and SMNVEV (reference sequence). Unmatched junction bases numbered 4, after V lost 6 bases and J lost 7 bases. CDR3 sequence: CASRMDRGNSPLHF. The CDR3 DNA is TGTGCCAGCAGGATGGACAGGGGAAATTCACCCCTCCACTTT.

This clone showed up just once. The rearrangement uses TRBV27 and TRBJ1-3, with 7 bases matching TRBD1. Unmatched junction bases numbered 10, after V lost 4 bases and J lost 4 bases. The CDR3 is 16 residues long. From germline, CDR1 is MNHEY and CDR2 SMNVEV (reference sequence). The CDR3 DNA follows: TGTGCCAGCAGTTCCCGACAGGGCGAGGGAGGAAACACCATATATTTT. Translating it yields CASSSRQGEGGNTIYF.

The V gene is TRBV19, the J gene TRBJ2-1; unclear D gene. V was cut by 8 bases and J by 3 bases, with 5 bases left in between. The CDR3 runs 11 residues. Germline lookup yields CDR1 LNHDA and CDR2 SQIVND (reference sequence). In DNA, the CDR3 is TGTGCCAGTCAGAACTACAATGAGCAGTTCTTC. Translated, it gives CASQNYNEQFF.

The chain combines TRBV7-2 with TRBJ2-1; 10 bases are shared with TRBD2. The CDR3 has 18 amino acids. Per germline, CDR1 SGHTA and CDR2 FQGNSA. V shed 3 bases and J 4 bases; nucleotides not matched to a gene: 12. The CDR3 DNA sequence: TGTGCCAGCAGCTTTATGAGTCTAGCGGGAGCGACATACAATGAGCAGTTCTTC. Its protein is CASSFMSLAGATYNEQFF.

The chain recombines TRBV27 with TRBJ2-5, with TRBD1 matching over 7 bases. Per germline, CDR1 MNHEY and CDR2 SMNVEV (reference sequence). The ends lost 6 bases at V and 7 bases at J; junction bases unmatched: 17. The CDR3 is 16 residues long. Here the CDR3 reads CASSLSSGQRSSTQYF. The CDR3 DNA reads as TGTGCCAGCAGCCTATCTTCGGGACAGCGATCTTCGACCCAGTACTTC.

The rearrangement uses TRBV7-9 and TRBJ2-1, with 10 positions matching TRBD2. CDR1 is SEHNR and CDR2 is FQNEAQ in the germline V gene (reference sequence). Trimming at V came to 4 bases and at J to 8 bases, leaving 11 bases not matched to a gene. The CDR3 is 16 amino acids. In DNA, the CDR3 is TGTGCCAGCAGCTCCAATAGCGGGAGGAGTGGCGATGAGCAGTTCTTC. Encoded protein: CASSSNSGRSGDEQFF.

This clone appeared a few times. The chain links TRBV25-1 to TRBJ2-7, with D hard to call. There are 13 residues in the CDR3. V gave up 1 base and J gave up 6 bases, with 10 bases separating them. The germline gives CDR1 MGHDK, CDR2 SYGVNS. The CDR3 here is CASSEFYMSEQYF. The CDR3 bases are TGTGCCAGCAGTGAATTTTACATGTCCGAGCAGTACTTC.

This clone was counted a few times. The J gene is TRBJ1-6, the V gene TRBV11-2, with D hard to call. Germline CDR1 and CDR2: SGHAT and FQNNGV. The CDR3 is made up of 14 amino acids. With 1 base removed from V and 6 bases from J, the gap between germline ends came to 7 bases. CDR3: CASSLVAVNSPLHF. The DNA of the CDR3 is TGTGCCAGCAGCTTAGTTGCAGTTAATTCACCCCTCCACTTT.

The chain has TRBV27 and TRBJ1-2, with TRBD1 as a possible D gene (6 bases). The CDR3 loop spans 14 amino acids. Trimming stripped 4 bases from V and 1 base from J, with 10 bases between. CDR1 is MNHEY and CDR2 is SMNVEV in the germline V gene (reference sequence). The CDR3 loop reads CASSSRDINYGYTF. The CDR3 DNA reads TGTGCCAGCAGTTCCAGGGACATTAACTATGGCTACACCTTC.

The chain employs TRBV7-3 and TRBJ2-1; TRBD2 is a possible D gene (6 bases). The CDR3 spans 15 residues. Trimming pared 2 bases from V and 4 bases from J, leaving 12 bases between. The germline V gene encodes CDR1 SGHTA and CDR2 FQGTGA. As DNA, the CDR3 is TGTGCCAGCAGCTTATCGGTGGGGGGATACAATGAGCAGTTCTTC. Protein: CASSLSVGGYNEQFF.

Here the CDR3 DNA reads TGTGCCAGCAGCCGGGACTCCTACAATGAGCAGTTCTTC. It yields the protein CASSRDSYNEQFF. The chain joins TRBV9 to TRBJ2-1, with TRBD2 as a possible D gene (5 bases). This CDR3 has 13 residues. The germline V gene has CDR1 SGDLS and CDR2 YYNGEE. Trimming took 4 bases from V and 0 from J, leaving 5 bases between them.

The chain employs TRBV19 and TRBJ2-3, with 8 bases that match TRBD2. The ends lost 0 bases at V and 10 bases at J; junction bases unmatched: 18. Germline CDR1 and CDR2: LNHDA and SQIVND (reference sequence). The CDR3 contains 18 residues. As DNA, the CDR3 is TGTGCCAGTAGTATAGATGCCCCCCCCAGCGGGGGAACGAGGGCGCAGTATTTT. The encoded protein is CASSIDAPPSGGTRAQYF.

The V and J genes are TRBV19 and TRBJ1-4; tentative D call: TRBD1 (5 bases). The germline V and J ends were trimmed by 5 bases and 0 bases, with 10 bases remaining between them. CDR1 is LNHDA, CDR2 SQIVND, per germline (reference sequence). This CDR3 contains 15 residues. The CDR3 region is CASSGGFATNEKLFF. The CDR3 DNA reads TGTGCCAGTAGTGGGGGGTTTGCAACTAATGAAAAACTGTTTTTT. Filled out from reference TRBV19 and TRBJ1-4, the complete variable domain reads DGGITQSPKYLFRKEGQNVTLSCEQNLNHDAMYWYRQDPGQGLRLIYYSQIVNDFQKGDIAEGYSVSREKKESFPLTVTSAQKNPTAFYLCASSGGFATNEKLFFGSGTQLSVL.

The chain carries TRBV7-6 and TRBJ1-3, with TRBD1 as a possible D gene (5 bases). With 7 bases removed from V and 3 bases from J, the gap between germline ends came to 16 bases. Germline-derived CDR1 and CDR2 are SGHVS and FNYEAQ. There are 15 residues in the CDR3. CDR3 in amino acids: CASTLGGPRGNTIYF. The CDR3 nucleotides read TGTGCCAGCACTTTGGGGGGTCCCCGTGGAAACACCATATATTTT.

The genes are TRBV6-2 or TRBV6-3 and TRBJ1-5; D perhaps matches TRBD1 (5 bases). Germline V gene sequence: CDR1 MNHEY, CDR2 SVGEGT. Trimming pared 4 bases from V and 5 bases from J, leaving 21 bases between. The length of the CDR3 is 17 residues. The CDR3 DNA sequence: TGTGCCAGCAGTTCTAGACAGCGTGCCCCCCCCGATCAGCCCCAGCATTTT. Translated: CASSSRQRAPPDQPQHF.

Worth noting for this clone: Other nucleotide sequences in the sample specify the same CDR3. The rearrangement links TRBV28 to TRBJ1-2; a weak D match, TRBD1 (5 bases). V lost 6 bases and J lost 4, with 12 bases in between. Germline V gene data show CDR1 as MDHEN and CDR2 as SYDVKM. The CDR3 contains 13 residues. The CDR3 coding sequence is TGTGCCAGCAGCTCCGGGGGAGTCTATGGCTACACCTTC. This gives the protein CASSSGGVYGYTF.

The rearrangement links TRBV2 to TRBJ2-5, with D maybe TRBD1 (6 bases). Germline V gives CDR1 SNHLY, CDR2 FYNNEI. The CDR3 consists of 16 residues. Deletions cut 6 bases from V and 5 bases from J, with 22 bases between. In DNA, the CDR3 is TGTGCCAGCAGGCCCTCGACAGGCGACCCGAGGGAGACCCAGTACTTC. Amino acids: CASRPSTGDPRETQYF. The variable domain in full, completed from reference TRBV2 and TRBJ2-5, reads EPEVTQTPSHQVTQMGQEVILRCVPISNHLYFYWYRQILGQKVEFLVSFYNNEISEKSEIFDDQFSVERPDGSNFTLKIRSTKLEDSAMYFCASRPSTGDPRETQYFGPGTRLLVL.

J is TRBJ1-1 and V is TRBV30; no definite D call. The CDR3 is 11 residues long. Trimming left V 0 bases short and J 4 bases short, with 3 bases between. Germline CDR1 and CDR2: GTSNPN and SVGIG (reference sequence). The CDR3 loop reads CAWSVSTEAFF. The CDR3 region has the DNA TGTGCCTGGAGTGTTAGCACTGAAGCTTTCTTT.

The chain uses TRBV28 and TRBJ1-6; unclear D gene. From germline, CDR1 is MDHEN and CDR2 SYDVKM. Trimming removed 5 bases from V and 7 bases from J, with 6 bases in between. The CDR3 length is 12 residues. DNA of the CDR3: TGTGCCAGCAGTCTCAGGAATTCACCCCTCCACTTT. Residues: CASSLRNSPLHF.

CDR3 residues: CSVGDLEKLFF. As DNA, the CDR3 is TGCAGCGTTGGAGACCTTGAAAAACTGTTTTTT. The chain carries TRBV29-1 and TRBJ1-4; D not resolved. Germline V gene lookup returns CDR1 SQVTM and CDR2 ANQGSEA. Trimming pared 4 bases from V and 7 bases from J, leaving 7 bases between. This CDR3 has 11 amino acids.

The genes are TRBV2 and TRBJ1-6, with 7 bases that match TRBD1. Trimming removed 3 bases from V and 5 bases from J; junction bases left unmatched: 7. The germline gives CDR1 SNHLY, CDR2 FYNNEI. CDR3 length equals 16 residues. CDR3 sequence: CASSDQGGKHNSPLHF. For the CDR3, the DNA is TGTGCCAGCAGTGATCAGGGGGGAAAGCATAATTCACCCCTCCACTTT.

The V gene is TRBV28, the J gene TRBJ2-7, with a possible D match to TRBD1 (5 bases). The CDR3 loop spans 14 amino acids. Trimming pared 2 bases from V and 6 bases from J, leaving 14 bases between. CDR1 and CDR2 (germline): MDHEN, SYDVKM. CDR3 in amino acids: CASSLNVGRVEQYF. The CDR3 DNA follows: TGTGCCAGCAGTTTAAACGTCGGCAGGGTCGAGCAGTACTTC. The whole variable domain, remainder taken from reference TRBV28 and TRBJ2-7, is DVKVTQSSRYLVKRTGEKVFLECVQDMDHENMFWYRQDPGLGLRLIYFSYDVKMKEKGDIPEGYSVSREKKERFSLILESASTNQTSMYLCASSLNVGRVEQYFGPGTRLTVT.

The CDR3 nucleotides are TGTGCCAGTAGTATAGAAAGGAGAATAGCCAAAAACATTCAGTACTTC. It is translated as CASSIERRIAKNIQYF. The rearrangement links TRBV19 to TRBJ2-4; D uncertain. CDR1 is LNHDA and CDR2 is SQIVND in the germline V gene (reference sequence). The length of the CDR3 is 16 residues. V was trimmed by 0 bases and J by 0 bases, leaving 9 bases between them. The variable domain in full, completed from reference TRBV19 and TRBJ2-4, reads DGGITQSPKYLFRKEGQNVTLSCEQNLNHDAMYWYRQDPGQGLRLIYYSQIVNDFQKGDIAEGYSVSREKKESFPLTVTSAQKNPTAFYLCASSIERRIAKNIQYFGAGTRLSVL.

V usage is TRBV9 and J usage is TRBJ2-3; no clear D gene. Germline loops: CDR1 SGDLS, CDR2 YYNGEE. This CDR3 contains 17 residues. Trimming pared 0 bases from V and 0 bases from J, leaving 14 bases between. For the CDR3, the DNA is TGTGCCAGCAGCGTAGACCCAGACACCTTCAGCACAGATACGCAGTATTTT. Its translation is CASSVDPDTFSTDTQYF.

The V call is TRBV19, the J call TRBJ2-2; 7 nucleotides match TRBD2. CDR3 size: 13 residues. The ends lost 11 bases at V and 7 bases at J; junction bases unmatched: 10. CDR1 LNHDA and CDR2 SQIVND come from the germline V gene (reference sequence). CDR3 nucleotide sequence: TGTGCCTCGGCGGGAGTCGGGTTCGGGGAGCTGTTTTTT. This gives the protein CASAGVGFGELFF.